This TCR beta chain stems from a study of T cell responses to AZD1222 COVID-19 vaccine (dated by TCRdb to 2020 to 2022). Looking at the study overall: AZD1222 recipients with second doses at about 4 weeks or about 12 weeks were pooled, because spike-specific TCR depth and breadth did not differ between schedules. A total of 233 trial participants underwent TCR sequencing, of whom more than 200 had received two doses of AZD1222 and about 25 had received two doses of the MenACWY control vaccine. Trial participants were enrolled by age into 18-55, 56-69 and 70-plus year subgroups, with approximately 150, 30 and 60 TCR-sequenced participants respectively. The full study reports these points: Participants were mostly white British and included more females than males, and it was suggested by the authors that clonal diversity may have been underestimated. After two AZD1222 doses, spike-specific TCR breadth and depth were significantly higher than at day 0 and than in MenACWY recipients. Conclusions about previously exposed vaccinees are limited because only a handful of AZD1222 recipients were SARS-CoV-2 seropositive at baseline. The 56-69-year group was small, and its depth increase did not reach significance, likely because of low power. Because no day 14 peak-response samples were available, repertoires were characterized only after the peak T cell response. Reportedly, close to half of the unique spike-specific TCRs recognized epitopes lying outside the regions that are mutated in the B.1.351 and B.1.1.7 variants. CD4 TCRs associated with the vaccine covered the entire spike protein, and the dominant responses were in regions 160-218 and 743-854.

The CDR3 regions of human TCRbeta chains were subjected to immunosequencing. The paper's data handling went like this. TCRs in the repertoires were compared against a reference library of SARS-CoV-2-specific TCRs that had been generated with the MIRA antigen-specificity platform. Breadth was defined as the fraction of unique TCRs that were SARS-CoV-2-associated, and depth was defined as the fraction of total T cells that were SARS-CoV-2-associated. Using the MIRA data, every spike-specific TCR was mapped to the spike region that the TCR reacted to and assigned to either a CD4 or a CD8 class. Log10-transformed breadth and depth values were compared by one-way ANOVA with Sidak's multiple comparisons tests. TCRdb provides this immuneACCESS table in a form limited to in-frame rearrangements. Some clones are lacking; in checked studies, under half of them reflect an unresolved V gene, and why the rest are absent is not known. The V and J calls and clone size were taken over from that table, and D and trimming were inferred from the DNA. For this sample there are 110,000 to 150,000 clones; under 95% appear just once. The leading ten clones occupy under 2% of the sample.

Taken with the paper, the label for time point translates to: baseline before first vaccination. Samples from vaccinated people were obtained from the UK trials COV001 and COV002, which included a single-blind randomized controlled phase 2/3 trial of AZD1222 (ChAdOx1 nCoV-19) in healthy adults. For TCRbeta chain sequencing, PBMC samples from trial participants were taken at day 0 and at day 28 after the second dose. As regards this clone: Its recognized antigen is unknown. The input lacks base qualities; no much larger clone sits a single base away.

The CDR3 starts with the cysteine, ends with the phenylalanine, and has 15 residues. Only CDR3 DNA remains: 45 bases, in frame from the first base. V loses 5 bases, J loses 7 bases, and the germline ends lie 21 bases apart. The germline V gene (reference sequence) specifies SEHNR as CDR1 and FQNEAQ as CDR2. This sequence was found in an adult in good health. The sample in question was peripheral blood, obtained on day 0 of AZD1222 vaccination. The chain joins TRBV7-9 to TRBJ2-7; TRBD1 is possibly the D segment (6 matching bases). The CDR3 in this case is CASSLGSGTGQEQYF. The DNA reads TGTGCCAGCAGCCTTGGATCCGGTACAGGGCAAGAGCAGTACTTC. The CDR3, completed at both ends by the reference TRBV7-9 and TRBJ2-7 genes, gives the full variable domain DTGVSQNPRHKITKRGQNVTFRCDPISEHNRLYWYRQTLGQGPEFLTYFQNEAQLEKSRLLSDRFSAERPKGSFSTLEIQRTEQGDSAMYLCASSLGSGTGQEQYFGPGTRLTVT.